Following are 32 T cell receptor beta chains from one sample sequenced in a study of T-cell reconstitution after alpha-beta-depleted transplantation in children. Preparation of the TCRbeta library was carried out with unique molecular identifiers. TCRdb re-called the PCR reads through MiXCR, storing one row per CDR3 protein. This table has approximately 980,000 distinct CDR3 sequences, less than 30% appearing once. The sample here was PBMCs, mostly from graft donor cells, taken 360 days after TCRalphabeta/CD19-depleted stem cell transplant. The receptors were gathered from a boy in the first two years of life who had a stem cell transplant for SCID, so the T cells may come from the graft donor.

This clonotype was counted between two and nine times. The CDR3 bases are TGTGCCAGCACTATCGGGGGGGAGCAGTTCTTC. Its protein is CASTIGGEQFF. The chain links TRBV12-3 or TRBV12-4 to TRBJ2-1, with 7 nucleotides matching TRBD2. V dropped 7 bases and J dropped 10; count of bases not matched to a gene: 4. This CDR3 has 11 residues.

This clonotype was observed many times. The gene calls are TRBV10-3 and TRBJ1-1, with D maybe TRBD1 (6 bases). From germline, CDR1 is ENHRY and CDR2 SYGVKD. Trimming pared 2 bases from V and 5 bases from J, leaving 15 bases between. This CDR3 is built from 15 residues. As DNA, the CDR3 is TGTGCCATCAGTGAGATCAGGGGCAGAAGGACTGAAGCTTTCTTT. Amino acids: CAISEIRGRRTEAFF.

Points on this clonotype: The junction does not match germline at one end; this may be a read error. This chain joins TRBV6-4 and TRBJ2-3; D might be TRBD1 or TRBD2, each matching 5 bases. There are 18 residues in the CDR3. CDR1 and CDR2 from the germline V gene are MRHNA and SNTAGT. CDR3 bases: TGTGCCAGCAGCGACTCCCTCAGCTCCGGGGCACTCACAGATACGCAGTATTTT. This codes for CASSDSLSSGALTDTQYF.

There are a few counts of this clonotype. J is TRBJ2-7 and V is TRBV20-1; TRBD1 is a possible D gene (5 bases). Germline V gene lookup returns CDR1 DFQATT and CDR2 SNEGSKA (reference sequence). The CDR3 has 14 amino acids. Trimming stripped 6 bases from V and 1 base from J, with 16 bases between. The CDR3 coding sequence is TGCAGTGCCCTGGGAAAGGGGTGGTCCTACGAGCAGTACTTC. Amino acid sequence: CSALGKGWSYEQYF.

This clonotype has only a few counts. The rearrangement links TRBV20-1 to TRBJ2-1; D not resolved. The CDR3 runs to 15 residues. Germline V gene sequence: CDR1 DFQATT, CDR2 SNEGSKA (reference sequence). Trimming stripped 1 base from V and 4 bases from J, with 14 bases between. CDR3 sequence reads: CSARGPTQTYNEQFF. The DNA for the CDR3 is TGCAGTGCTAGAGGCCCGACCCAGACTTACAATGAGCAGTTCTTC.

V is TRBV3-1 and J is TRBJ2-2; D is unclear. The CDR3 extends over 13 amino acids. Germline V lookup: CDR1 LGHDT, CDR2 YNNKEL (reference sequence). Trimming pared 4 bases from V and 6 bases from J, leaving 9 bases between. In DNA form, the CDR3 reads TGTGCCAGCAGCCGGAGAACGTCCGGGGAGCTGTTTTTT. Translation gives CASSRRTSGELFF.

V gene TRBV9 combines with J gene TRBJ2-3; 9 bases fit TRBD2. V trimming: 2 bases; J trimming: 0 bases; junction bases outside the gene matches: 4. The CDR3 covers 16 residues. CDR1 and CDR2 (germline): SGDLS, YYNGEE. CDR3 amino acids: CASSVTSGISTDTQYF. In nucleotides, the CDR3 is TGTGCCAGCAGCGTGACTAGCGGAATTAGCACAGATACGCAGTATTTT.

The chain links TRBV20-1 to TRBJ1-2; D is uncertain. V was shortened by 6 bases and J by 5 bases, with 16 bases between the two germline ends. The CDR3 covers 13 residues. CDR1 is DFQATT, CDR2 SNEGSKA, per germline (reference sequence). CDR3 DNA: TGCAGTGCAACAGAGGGTAGAGCTTATGGCTACACCTTC. It yields the protein CSATEGRAYGYTF.

V usage is TRBV12-3 or TRBV12-4 and J usage is TRBJ1-4, with 7 bases lining up with TRBD1. This CDR3 region has 15 residues. V lost 5 bases, J lost 0 bases, and 3 bases stayed unmatched. Here the CDR3 DNA reads TGTGCCAGCAGTACAGGACAGGCAACTAATGAAAAACTGTTTTTT. This codes for CASSTGQATNEKLFF.

The chain links TRBV6-1 to TRBJ2-1; D is possibly TRBD2 (5 bases). The CDR3 sequence is 15 residues long. The ends were cut back, 7 bases at V and 0 bases at J, with 13 bases in the middle. Germline loops: CDR1 MNHNS, CDR2 SASEGT. CDR3 nucleotides: TGTGCCAGCATGGCCGTGGGGAGCTCCTACAATGAGCAGTTCTTC. Translating gives CASMAVGSSYNEQFF.

This clonotype was seen ten or more times. The chain employs TRBV12-3 or TRBV12-4 and TRBJ2-5; the D is unclear. The CDR3 runs to 13 residues. Trimming took 6 bases from V and 3 from J, leaving 11 bases between them. The CDR3 region has the DNA TGTGCCAGCAGCAAAGACTGGGAAGAGACCCAGTACTTC. Protein sequence: CASSKDWEETQYF.

This clonotype was found once. CDR3 loop: CASSLALGHLYNEQFF. The CDR3 DNA reads as TGTGCCAGCAGTTTAGCCTTGGGTCACTTATACAATGAGCAGTTCTTC. The genes are TRBV12-3 or TRBV12-4 and TRBJ2-1; no firm D call. Trimming took 0 bases from V and 4 from J, leaving 13 bases between them. The CDR3 consists of 16 residues.

This clonotype was counted only a few times. This chain uses TRBV12-3 or TRBV12-4 with TRBJ2-3, with D possibly matching TRBD2 (6 bases). V gave up 4 bases and J gave up 4 bases, with 15 bases separating them. The length of the CDR3 is 15 residues. CDR3 nucleotide sequence: TGTGCCAGCAGTTCCCGGGACGGGGGTCCAGATACGCAGTATTTT. Translating gives CASSSRDGGPDTQYF.

This clonotype was seen a few times. The V gene is TRBV15, the J gene TRBJ2-7; the D call may be TRBD1 or TRBD2 (5 bases each). V lost 7 bases, J lost 4 bases, and 17 bases lay in between. Germline assignment: CDR1 LNHNV and CDR2 YYDKDF (reference sequence). CDR3 length: 14 residues. The CDR3 spells CATTRGLGEYEQYF. The CDR3 DNA reads as TGTGCCACCACCCGAGGCCTGGGGGAGTACGAGCAGTACTTC.

A few counts support this clonotype. This chain connects TRBV12-3 or TRBV12-4 to TRBJ2-5; maybe TRBD2 (6 bases). The CDR3 spans 16 residues. V was pared by 6 bases and J by 3 bases, with 20 bases between. The CDR3 DNA is TGTGCCAGCAGCCCGGCGGGGCAGTCCCTCAAAGAGACCCAGTACTTC. Protein: CASSPAGQSLKETQYF.

The chain uses TRBV20-1 and TRBJ2-7; 8 nucleotides match TRBD2. Unmatched junction bases numbered 6, after V lost 5 bases and J lost 0 bases. CDR3 size: 14 residues. In germline, CDR1 is DFQATT, CDR2 SNEGSKA (reference sequence). In DNA, the CDR3 is TGCAGTGCTGTAAGCGGGGGCCCCTCCTACGAGCAGTACTTC. This sequence encodes CSAVSGGPSYEQYF.

This chain uses TRBV28 with TRBJ2-7, with 8 bases identical to TRBD1. J gave up 6 bases and V 9 bases, and 7 bases lay outside the gene matches. The CDR3 consists of 12 residues. Germline V gives CDR1 MDHEN, CDR2 SYDVKM. The CDR3 DNA reads as TGTGCCAGTGACAGGGGTATCGGCGAGCAGTACTTC. Its translation: CASDRGIGEQYF.

This clonotype has at least ten counts. This sequence joins TRBV7-9 and TRBJ2-7; D remains unclear. This CDR3 region has 15 residues. The germline CDR1 and CDR2 sequences are SEHNR and FQNEAQ (reference sequence). The V end was cut by 1 base, the J end by 0 bases, with 10 bases between. The CDR3 DNA sequence: TGTGCCAGCAGCTTAGGCTGGGCTGACTCCTACGAGCAGTACTTC. Translation gives CASSLGWADSYEQYF.

The genes are TRBV28 and TRBJ1-3, with no clear D. Germline V gene data show CDR1 as MDHEN and CDR2 as SYDVKM. The CDR3 sequence is 16 residues long. V shed 2 bases and J shed 0 bases, with 11 bases lying between them. The CDR3 sequence: CASSLGILASGNTIYF. The CDR3 DNA follows: TGTGCCAGCAGTTTAGGGATCTTAGCCTCTGGAAACACCATATATTTT.

This chain links TRBV25-1 with TRBJ1-3; D is unresolved. This CDR3 has 16 residues. The V gene lost 1 base and the J gene lost 4 bases, with 14 bases spanning the gap. CDR1 and CDR2 (germline): MGHDK, SYGVNS. DNA of the CDR3: TGTGCCAGCAGTGAATTCCCGGCATTCTCCGGAAACACCATATATTTT. Residues: CASSEFPAFSGNTIYF.

This clonotype was detected only a few times. The V gene is TRBV12-3 or TRBV12-4, the J gene TRBJ1-1; D gene uncertain. The CDR3 loop spans 13 amino acids. Trimming shortened V by 3 bases and J by 4 bases, and 9 bases separated the two germline ends. CDR3 nucleotides: TGTGCCAGCAGTTTCGAGGTGGGCACTGAAGCTTTCTTT. Its protein product is CASSFEVGTEAFF.

This clonotype was counted only a few times. The chain employs TRBV28 and TRBJ2-4, with D unclear. The CDR3 spans 13 residues. Per germline, CDR1 MDHEN and CDR2 SYDVKM. Deletions cut 3 bases from V and 4 bases from J, with 7 bases between. CDR3 nucleotide sequence: TGTGCCAGCAGTTTGTTCGGGAAAAACATTCAGTACTTC. This sequence encodes CASSLFGKNIQYF.

This clonotype turned up a few times. V gene TRBV5-1 combines with J gene TRBJ2-5, with 10 bases aligning to TRBD1. V lost 4 bases, J lost 0 bases, and 6 bases stayed unmatched. The CDR3 spans 16 residues. Germline V CDR1 and CDR2: SGHRS, YFSETQ. The CDR3 loop is CASSRRGQGYQETQYF. The CDR3 bases are TGCGCCAGCAGCCGCCGGGGACAGGGGTACCAAGAGACCCAGTACTTC.

The chain recombines TRBV9 with TRBJ2-5, with 10 nucleotides matching TRBD2. CDR1 and CDR2 (germline): SGDLS, YYNGEE. J gave up 3 bases and V 0 bases, and 5 bases lay outside the gene matches. The CDR3 sequence is 16 residues long. CDR3 coding DNA: TGTGCCAGCAGCGTAGGGTCTAGCGGGGGCAAAGAGACCCAGTACTTC. It translates to CASSVGSSGGKETQYF.

The rearrangement links TRBV20-1 to TRBJ2-2; D possibly uses TRBD1 or TRBD2 (5 bases each). The germline V and J ends were trimmed by 3 bases and 1 base, with 15 bases remaining between them. The length of the CDR3 is 16 residues. Per germline, CDR1 DFQATT and CDR2 SNEGSKA (reference sequence). CDR3 protein: CSASRPGTLNTGELFF. The CDR3 bases are TGCAGTGCTAGTAGGCCCGGGACGTTGAACACCGGGGAGCTGTTTTTT.

This clonotype was counted between two and nine times. This chain joins TRBV12-3 or TRBV12-4 and TRBJ2-1; 14 nucleotides agree with TRBD2. V dropped 5 bases and J dropped 2; count of bases not matched to a gene: 8. The CDR3 loop spans 18 amino acids. Here the CDR3 DNA reads TGTGCCAGCAGTGGACTAGCGGGGGGCTACCATACCTACAATGAGCAGTTCTTC. It yields the protein CASSGLAGGYHTYNEQFF.

This clonotype was seen only a few times. The chain joins TRBV20-1 to TRBJ2-7; 8 bases are shared with TRBD1. After removal of 6 bases from V and 2 bases from J, the junction contained 6 bases not matched to a gene. Germline-derived CDR1 and CDR2 are DFQATT and SNEGSKA (reference sequence). This CDR3 contains 13 residues. This chain's CDR3 is CSAPSDRAYEQYF. The CDR3 DNA is TGCAGTGCCCCCTCGGACAGGGCCTACGAGCAGTACTTC.

The V and J genes are TRBV28 and TRBJ2-7, with a tentative D call TRBD2 (5 bases). The CDR3 has 15 residues. Trimming pared 5 bases from V and 6 bases from J, leaving 20 bases between. From germline, CDR1 is MDHEN and CDR2 SYDVKM. CDR3: CASSAGWRPQGEQYF. CDR3 coding DNA: TGTGCCAGCAGTGCCGGTTGGAGGCCACAAGGCGAGCAGTACTTC.

This clonotype has only a few counts. The rearrangement joins TRBV12-3 or TRBV12-4 to TRBJ1-6, with D unresolved. Trimming stripped 3 bases from V and 8 bases from J, with 11 bases between. The CDR3 is made up of 14 amino acids. CDR3 loop: CASSFTELDSPLHF. CDR3 DNA: TGTGCCAGCAGTTTTACAGAGTTGGATTCACCCCTCCACTTT.

This clonotype has only a few counts. The V call is TRBV12-3 or TRBV12-4, the J call TRBJ1-1, with 10 bases that match TRBD1. Trimming removed 1 base from V and 6 bases from J; junction bases left unmatched: 8. The CDR3 loop spans 16 amino acids. The CDR3, as DNA: TGTGCCAGCAGTTTAGAGAGACAGGGGGCGACCGCTGAAGCTTTCTTT. It codes for CASSLERQGATAEAFF.

The J gene is TRBJ2-1, the V gene TRBV4-1; 7 positions match TRBD1. The V gene end was trimmed by 2 bases and the J gene end by 6 bases; junction bases not matched to a gene: 10. Germline-derived CDR1 and CDR2 are MGHRA and YSYEKL. This CDR3 contains 16 residues. CDR3 residues: CASSQPDRALGNEQFF. CDR3 bases: TGCGCCAGCAGCCAACCAGACAGGGCCCTGGGCAATGAGCAGTTCTTC.

The genes are TRBV6-1 and TRBJ1-1; 7 nucleotides align to TRBD1. Germline V gives CDR1 MNHNS, CDR2 SASEGT. With V trimmed by 7 bases and J by 3 bases, 5 bases remained unmatched. This CDR3 comprises 13 residues. The CDR3 protein is CASNRGSDTEAFF. The CDR3 DNA reads as TGTGCCAGCAACAGGGGAAGTGACACTGAAGCTTTCTTT.